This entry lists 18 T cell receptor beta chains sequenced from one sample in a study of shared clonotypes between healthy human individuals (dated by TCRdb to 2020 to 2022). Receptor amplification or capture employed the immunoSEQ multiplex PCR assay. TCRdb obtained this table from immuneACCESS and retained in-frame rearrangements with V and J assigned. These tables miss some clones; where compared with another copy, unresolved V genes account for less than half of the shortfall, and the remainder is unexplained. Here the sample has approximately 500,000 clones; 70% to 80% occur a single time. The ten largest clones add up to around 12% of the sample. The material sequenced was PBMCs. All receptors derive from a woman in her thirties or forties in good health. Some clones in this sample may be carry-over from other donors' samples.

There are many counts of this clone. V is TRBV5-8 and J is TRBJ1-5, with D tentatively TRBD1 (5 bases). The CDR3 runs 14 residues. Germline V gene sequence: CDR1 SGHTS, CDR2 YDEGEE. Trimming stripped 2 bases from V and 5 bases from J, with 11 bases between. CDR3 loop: CASSFREGYQPQHF. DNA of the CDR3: TGTGCCAGCAGCTTCAGGGAGGGGTATCAGCCCCAGCATTTT.

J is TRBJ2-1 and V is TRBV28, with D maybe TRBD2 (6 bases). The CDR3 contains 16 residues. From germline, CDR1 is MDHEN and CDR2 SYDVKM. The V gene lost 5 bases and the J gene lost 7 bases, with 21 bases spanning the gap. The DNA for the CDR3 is TGTGCCAGCAGTACGCGGGACGGAGACTTGGTTAATGAGCAGTTCTTC. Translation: CASSTRDGDLVNEQFF.

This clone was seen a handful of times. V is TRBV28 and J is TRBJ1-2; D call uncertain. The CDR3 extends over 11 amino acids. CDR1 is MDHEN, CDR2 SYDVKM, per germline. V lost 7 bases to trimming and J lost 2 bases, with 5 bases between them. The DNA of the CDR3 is TGTGCCAGCAACGGGAACTATGGCTACACCTTC. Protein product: CASNGNYGYTF.

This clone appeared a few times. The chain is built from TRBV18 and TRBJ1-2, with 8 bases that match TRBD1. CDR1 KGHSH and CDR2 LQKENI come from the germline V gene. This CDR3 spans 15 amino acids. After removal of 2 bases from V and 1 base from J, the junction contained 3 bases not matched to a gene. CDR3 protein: CASSPSDRVNYGYTF. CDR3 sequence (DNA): TGTGCCAGCTCACCATCGGACAGGGTTAACTATGGCTACACCTTC. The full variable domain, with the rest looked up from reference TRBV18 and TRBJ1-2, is NAGVMQNPRHLVRRRGQEARLRCSPMKGHSHVYWYRQLPEEGLKFMVYLQKENIIDESGMPKERFSAEFPKEGPSILRIQQVVRGDSAAYFCASSPSDRVNYGYTFGSGTRLTVV.

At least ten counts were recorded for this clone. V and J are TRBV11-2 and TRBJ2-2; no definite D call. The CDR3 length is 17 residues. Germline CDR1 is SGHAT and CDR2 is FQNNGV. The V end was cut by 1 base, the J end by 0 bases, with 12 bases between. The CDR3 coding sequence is TGTGCCAGCAGCTTAGTTAGGCGAGCGACGAACACCGGGGAGCTGTTTTTT. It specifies CASSLVRRATNTGELFF. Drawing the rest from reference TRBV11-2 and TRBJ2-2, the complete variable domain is EAGVAQSPRYKIIEKRQSVAFWCNPISGHATLYWYQQILGQGPKLLIQFQNNGVVDDSQLPKDRFSAERLKGVDSTLKIQPAKLEDSAVYLCASSLVRRATNTGELFFGEGSRLTVL.

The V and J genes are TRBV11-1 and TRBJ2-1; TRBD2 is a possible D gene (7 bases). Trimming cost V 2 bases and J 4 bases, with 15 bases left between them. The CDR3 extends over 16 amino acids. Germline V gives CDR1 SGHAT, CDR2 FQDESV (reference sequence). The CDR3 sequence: CASSLRGGTDYNEQFF. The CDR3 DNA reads TGTGCCAGCAGCTTAAGGGGGGGGACCGATTACAATGAGCAGTTCTTC.

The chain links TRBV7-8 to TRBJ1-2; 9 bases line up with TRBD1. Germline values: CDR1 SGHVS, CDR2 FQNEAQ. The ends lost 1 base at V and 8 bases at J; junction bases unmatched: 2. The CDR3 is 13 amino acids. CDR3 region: CASSLGDREGYTF. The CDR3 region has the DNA TGTGCCAGCAGCTTAGGGGACAGGGAAGGCTACACCTTC.

CDR3 in DNA: TGTGCCAGCAGCTTAGAGTGGACCTTACAGGGGCCTGGGGCCAACGTCCTGACTTTC. This translates into CASSLEWTLQGPGANVLTF. The chain employs TRBV7-8 and TRBJ2-6; TRBD1 matches at 7 bases. The germline CDR1 and CDR2 sequences are SGHVS and FQNEAQ. The CDR3 spans 19 residues. The V segment lost 1 base and the J segment 2 bases; nucleotides outside the gene matches: 11.

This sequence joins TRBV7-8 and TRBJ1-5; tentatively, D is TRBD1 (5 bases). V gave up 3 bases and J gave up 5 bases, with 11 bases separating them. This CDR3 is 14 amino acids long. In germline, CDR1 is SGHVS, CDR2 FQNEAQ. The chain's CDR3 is CASSFRGKDQPQHF. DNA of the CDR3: TGTGCCAGCAGCTTCCGGGGGAAGGATCAGCCCCAGCATTTT.

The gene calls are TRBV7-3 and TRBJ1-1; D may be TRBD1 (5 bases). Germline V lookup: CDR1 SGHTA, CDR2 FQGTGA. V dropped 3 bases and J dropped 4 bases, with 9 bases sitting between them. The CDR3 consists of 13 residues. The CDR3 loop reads CASSFSGSTEAFF. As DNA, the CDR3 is TGTGCCAGCAGCTTCTCAGGGTCCACTGAAGCTTTCTTT. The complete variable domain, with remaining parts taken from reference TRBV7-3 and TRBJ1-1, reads GAGVSQTPSNKVTEKGKYVELRCDPISGHTALYWYRQSLGQGPEFLIYFQGTGAADDSGLPNDRFFAVRPEGSVSTLKIQRTERGDSAVYLCASSFSGSTEAFFGQGTRLTVV.

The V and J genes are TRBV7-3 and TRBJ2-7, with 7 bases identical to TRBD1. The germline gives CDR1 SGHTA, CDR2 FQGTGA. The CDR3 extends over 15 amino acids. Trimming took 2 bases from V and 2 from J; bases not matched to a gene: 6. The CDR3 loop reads CASSLERGQTYEQYF. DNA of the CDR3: TGTGCCAGCAGCTTAGAAAGGGGACAGACCTACGAGCAGTACTTC. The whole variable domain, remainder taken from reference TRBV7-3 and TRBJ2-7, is GAGVSQTPSNKVTEKGKYVELRCDPISGHTALYWYRQSLGQGPEFLIYFQGTGAADDSGLPNDRFFAVRPEGSVSTLKIQRTERGDSAVYLCASSLERGQTYEQYFGPGTRLTVT.

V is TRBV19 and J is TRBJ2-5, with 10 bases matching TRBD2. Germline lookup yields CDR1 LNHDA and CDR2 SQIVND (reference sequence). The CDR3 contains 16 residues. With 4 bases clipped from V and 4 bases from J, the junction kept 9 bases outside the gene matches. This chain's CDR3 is CASSRQSGRVGETQYF. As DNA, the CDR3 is TGTGCCAGTAGTAGACAAAGCGGGAGGGTTGGAGAGACCCAGTACTTC.

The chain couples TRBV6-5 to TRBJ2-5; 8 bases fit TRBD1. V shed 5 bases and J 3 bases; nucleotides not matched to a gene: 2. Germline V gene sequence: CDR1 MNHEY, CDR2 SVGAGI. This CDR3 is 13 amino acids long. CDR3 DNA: TGTGCCAGCAGTGTGGACAGGGAAGAGACCCAGTACTTC. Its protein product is CASSVDREETQYF.

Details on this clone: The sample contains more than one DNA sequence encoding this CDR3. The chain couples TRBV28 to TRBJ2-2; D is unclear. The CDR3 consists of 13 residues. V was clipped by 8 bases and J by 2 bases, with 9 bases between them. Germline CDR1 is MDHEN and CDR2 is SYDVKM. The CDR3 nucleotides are TGTGCCAGCTCAGGACCTAACACCGGGGAGCTGTTTTTT. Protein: CASSGPNTGELFF.

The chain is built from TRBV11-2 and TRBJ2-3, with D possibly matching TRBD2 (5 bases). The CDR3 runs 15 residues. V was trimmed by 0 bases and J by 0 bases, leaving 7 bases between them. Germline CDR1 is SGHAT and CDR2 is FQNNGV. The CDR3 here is CASSLEGGSTDTQYF. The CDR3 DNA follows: TGTGCCAGCAGCTTAGAGGGCGGGAGCACAGATACGCAGTATTTT.

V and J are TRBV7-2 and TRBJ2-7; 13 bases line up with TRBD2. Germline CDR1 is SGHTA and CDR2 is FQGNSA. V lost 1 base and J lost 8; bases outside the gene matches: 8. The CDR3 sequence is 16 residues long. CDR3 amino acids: CASSLVGTSGMGQQYF. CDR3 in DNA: TGTGCCAGCAGCTTAGTAGGGACTAGCGGGATGGGGCAGCAGTACTTC.

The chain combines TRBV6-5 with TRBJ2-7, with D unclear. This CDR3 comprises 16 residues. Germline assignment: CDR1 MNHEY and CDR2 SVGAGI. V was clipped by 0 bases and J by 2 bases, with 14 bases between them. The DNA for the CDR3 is TGTGCCAGCAGTTACTCGAGCGCATCCCCGGCCTACGAGCAGTACTTC. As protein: CASSYSSASPAYEQYF.

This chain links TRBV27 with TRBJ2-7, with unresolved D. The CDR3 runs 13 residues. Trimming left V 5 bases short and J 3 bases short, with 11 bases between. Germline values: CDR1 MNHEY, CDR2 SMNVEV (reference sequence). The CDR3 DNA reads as TGTGCCAGCAGTCCCCCACCGGGCTACGAGCAGTACTTC. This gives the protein CASSPPPGYEQYF.